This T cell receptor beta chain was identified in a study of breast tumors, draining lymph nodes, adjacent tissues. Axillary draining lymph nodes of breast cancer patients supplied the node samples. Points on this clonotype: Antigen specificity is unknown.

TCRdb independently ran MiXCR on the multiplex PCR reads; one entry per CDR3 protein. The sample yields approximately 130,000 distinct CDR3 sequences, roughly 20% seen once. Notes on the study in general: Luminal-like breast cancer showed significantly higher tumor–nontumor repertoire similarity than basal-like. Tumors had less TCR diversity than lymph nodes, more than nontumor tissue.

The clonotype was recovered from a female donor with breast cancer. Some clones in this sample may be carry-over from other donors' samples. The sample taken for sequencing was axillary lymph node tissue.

The CDR3 loop reads CASSLEAGLNTEAFF. The CDR3 coding sequence is TGCGCCAGCAGCTTGGAGGCGGGATTGAACACTGAAGCTTTCTTT. V gene TRBV5-1 combines with J gene TRBJ1-1; D is ambiguous. Germline CDR1 reads SGHRS; CDR2 reads YFSETQ. Trimming took off 0 bases at V and 0 bases at J, with 9 bases between the two ends. This CDR3 is 15 amino acids long. The full variable domain, with the rest looked up from reference TRBV5-1 and TRBJ1-1, is KAGVTQTPRYLIKTRGQQVTLSCSPISGHRSVSWYQQTPGQGLQFLFEYFSETQRNKGNFPGRFSGRQFSNSRSEMNVSTLELGDSALYLCASSLEAGLNTEAFFGQGTRLTVV.